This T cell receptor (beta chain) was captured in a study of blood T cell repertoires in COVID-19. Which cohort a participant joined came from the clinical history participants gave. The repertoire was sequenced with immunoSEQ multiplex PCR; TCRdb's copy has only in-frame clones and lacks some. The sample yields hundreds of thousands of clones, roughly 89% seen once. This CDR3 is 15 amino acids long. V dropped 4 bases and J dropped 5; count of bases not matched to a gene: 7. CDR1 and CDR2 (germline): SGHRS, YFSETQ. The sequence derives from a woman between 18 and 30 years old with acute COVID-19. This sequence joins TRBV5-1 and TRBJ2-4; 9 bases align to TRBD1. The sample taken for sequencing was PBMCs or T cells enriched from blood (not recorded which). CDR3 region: CASSHKQGAENIQYF. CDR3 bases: TGCGCCAGCAGCCATAAACAGGGGGCCGAAAACATTCAGTACTTC.